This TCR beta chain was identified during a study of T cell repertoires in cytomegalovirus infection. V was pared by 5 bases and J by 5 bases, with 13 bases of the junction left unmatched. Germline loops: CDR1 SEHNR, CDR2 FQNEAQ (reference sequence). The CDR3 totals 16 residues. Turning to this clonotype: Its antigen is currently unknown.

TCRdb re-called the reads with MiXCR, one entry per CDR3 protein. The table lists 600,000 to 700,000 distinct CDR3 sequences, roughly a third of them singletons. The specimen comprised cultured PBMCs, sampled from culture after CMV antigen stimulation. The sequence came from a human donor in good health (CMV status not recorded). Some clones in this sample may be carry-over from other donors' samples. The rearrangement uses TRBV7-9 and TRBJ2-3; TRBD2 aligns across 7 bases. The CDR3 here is CASSPPHGGGGDTQYF. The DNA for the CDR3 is TGTGCCAGCAGCCCCCCCCATGGGGGGGGGGGAGATACGCAGTATTTT.